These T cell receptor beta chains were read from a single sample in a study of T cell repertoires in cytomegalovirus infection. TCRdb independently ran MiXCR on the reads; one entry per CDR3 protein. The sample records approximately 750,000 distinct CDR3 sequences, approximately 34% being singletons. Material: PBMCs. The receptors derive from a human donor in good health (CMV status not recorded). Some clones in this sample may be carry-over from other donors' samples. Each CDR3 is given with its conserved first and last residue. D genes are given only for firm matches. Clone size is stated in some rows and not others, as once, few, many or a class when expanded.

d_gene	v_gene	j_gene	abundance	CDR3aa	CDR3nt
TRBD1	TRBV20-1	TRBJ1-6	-	CSARELGQGNSPLHF	TGCAGTGCTAGAGAACTAGGACAGGGTAATTCACCCCTCCACTTT
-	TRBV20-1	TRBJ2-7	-	CSARRTETYEQYF	TGCAGTGCTAGGAGGACAGAGACCTACGAGCAGTACTTC
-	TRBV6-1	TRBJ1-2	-	CASSGPQLYGYTF	TGTGCCAGCAGTGGACCTCAATTATATGGCTACACCTTC
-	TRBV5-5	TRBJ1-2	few	CASSLGWDHGYTF	TGTGCCAGCAGCTTGGGATGGGATCATGGCTACACCTTC
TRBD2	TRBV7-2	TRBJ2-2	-	CASSPQTSATTGQLFF	TGTGCCAGCAGCCCCCAGACTAGCGCGACCACCGGGCAGCTGTTTTTT
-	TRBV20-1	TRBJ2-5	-	CSGHTMYQETQYF	TGCAGTGGTCACACGATGTACCAAGAGACCCAGTACTTC
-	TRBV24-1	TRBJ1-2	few	CATSDPGWNGYTF	TGTGCCACCAGTGATCCCGGATGGAATGGCTACACCTTC
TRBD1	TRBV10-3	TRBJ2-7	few	CAIKARLTGVYEQYF	TGTGCCATAAAGGCTAGACTAACAGGGGTCTACGAGCAGTACTTC
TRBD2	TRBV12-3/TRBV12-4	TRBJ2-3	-	CASSLIASAGAGTSTDTQYF	TGTGCCAGCAGTTTAATAGCCTCAGCGGGGGCCGGAACTAGCACAGATACGCAGTATTTT
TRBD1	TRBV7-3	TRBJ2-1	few	CASSPTGTGGSYNEQFF	TGTGCCAGCAGCCCAACCGGGACAGGGGGCTCCTACAATGAGCAGTTCTTC
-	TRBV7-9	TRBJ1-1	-	CASSQTGVEAFF	TGTGCCAGCAGCCAAACGGGAGTGGAAGCTTTCTTT
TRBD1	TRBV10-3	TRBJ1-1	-	CAIGALRSRQGYTEAFF	TGTGCCATCGGTGCCCTCCGGTCACGACAGGGGTACACTGAAGCTTTCTTT
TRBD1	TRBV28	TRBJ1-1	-	CASSLWTGGDTEAFF	TGTGCCAGCAGTTTATGGACAGGGGGGGACACTGAAGCTTTCTTT
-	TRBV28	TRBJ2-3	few	CASKAEGADTQYF	TGTGCCAGCAAGGCGGAGGGGGCAGATACGCAGTATTTT
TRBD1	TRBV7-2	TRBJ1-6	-	CASSWGQGVNSPLHF	TGTGCCAGCAGCTGGGGACAGGGTGTCAATTCACCCCTCCACTTT
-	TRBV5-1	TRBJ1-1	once	CASSAIGGTEAFF	TGCGCCAGCAGCGCCATAGGGGGCACTGAAGCTTTCTTT
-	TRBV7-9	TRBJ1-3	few	CASSLQGLIAGNTIYF	TGTGCCAGCAGCTTACAGGGTCTAATAGCTGGAAACACCATATATTTT
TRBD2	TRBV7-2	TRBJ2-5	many	CASRGGRALSAETQYF	TGTGCCAGCCGGGGCGGGAGGGCCTTAAGTGCAGAGACCCAGTACTTC
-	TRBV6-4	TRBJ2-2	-	CASSDSITGDLCF	TGTGCCAGCAGTGACTCGATCACCGGGGATCTGTGTTTT
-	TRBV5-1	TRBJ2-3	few	CASSLAHGSGGTNTQYF	TGCGCCAGCAGCTTGGCTCACGGGAGTGGCGGGACGAATACGCAGTATTTT
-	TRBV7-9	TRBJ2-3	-	CASSPRNTDTQYF	TGTGCCAGCAGCCCGAGAAACACAGATACGCAGTATTTT
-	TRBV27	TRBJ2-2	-	CASSHADSYTGELFF	TGTGCCAGCAGCCACGCCGACTCTTACACCGGGGAGCTGTTTTTT
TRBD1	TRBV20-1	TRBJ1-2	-	CSAREDREEGGYTF	TGCAGTGCTAGAGAAGACAGGGAGGAAGGAGGCTACACCTTC
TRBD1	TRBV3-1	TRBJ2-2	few	CASSQNRGLPVTGELFF	TGTGCCAGCAGCCAGAACAGGGGTCTTCCGGTAACCGGGGAGCTGTTTTTT
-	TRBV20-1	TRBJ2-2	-	CSARDLLVSGVTGELFF	TGCAGTGCTAGAGACCTCTTAGTCTCTGGGGTGACCGGGGAGCTGTTTTTT
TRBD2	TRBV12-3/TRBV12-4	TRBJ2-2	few	CASSFGTSGRNTGELFF	TGTGCCAGCAGTTTTGGGACTAGCGGGAGGAACACCGGGGAGCTGTTTTTT
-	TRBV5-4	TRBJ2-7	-	CSSSLATSYEQYF	TGTTCCAGCAGCTTGGCCACCTCCTACGAGCAGTACTTC
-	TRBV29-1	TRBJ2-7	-	CSVEGDRPHEQYF	TGCAGCGTTGAAGGAGACAGGCCTCACGAGCAGTACTTC
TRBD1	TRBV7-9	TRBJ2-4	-	CASSLLSGTANREYF	TGTGCCAGCAGCCTACTATCCGGGACAGCTAATCGAGAGTACTTC
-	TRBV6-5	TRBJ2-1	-	CASSRNSYEQFF	TGTGCCAGCAGCCGCAATAGCTATGAGCAGTTCTTC
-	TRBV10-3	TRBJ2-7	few	CAIRGGRTYEQYF	TGTGCCATCAGAGGGGGTAGAACCTACGAGCAGTACTTC
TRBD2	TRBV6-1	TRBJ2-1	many	CASRVASGGADEQFF	TGTGCCAGCAGAGTCGCTAGCGGGGGGGCTGATGAGCAGTTCTTC
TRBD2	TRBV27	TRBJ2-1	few	CASSSGQGLAGYNEQFF	TGTGCCAGCAGTTCGGGGCAAGGACTAGCGGGGTACAATGAGCAGTTCTTC
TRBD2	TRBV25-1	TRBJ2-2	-	CASSEKKTSGSTGELFF	TGTGCCAGCAGTGAAAAAAAGACTAGCGGGAGCACCGGGGAGCTGTTTTTT
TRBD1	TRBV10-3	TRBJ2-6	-	CAIMTGGGANVLTF	TGTGCCATCATGACAGGGGGTGGGGCCAACGTCCTGACTTTC
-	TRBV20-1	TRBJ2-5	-	CSARTLDSHDEKETQYF	TGCAGTGCTAGGACGCTTGACTCGCACGACGAAAAAGAGACCCAGTACTTC
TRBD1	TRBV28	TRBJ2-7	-	CASSFEDRGYEQYF	TGTGCCAGCAGTTTTGAGGACAGGGGCTACGAGCAGTACTTC
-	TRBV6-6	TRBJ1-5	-	CASSYSEGLNQPQHF	TGTGCCAGCAGTTACTCGGAGGGTCTCAATCAGCCCCAGCATTTT
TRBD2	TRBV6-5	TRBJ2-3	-	CASSRGLADTDTQYF	TGTGCCAGCAGCCGCGGACTAGCGGACACAGATACGCAGTATTTT
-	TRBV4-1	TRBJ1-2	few	CASSQRRAGANLGGGYTF	TGCGCCAGCAGCCAGAGGCGGGCAGGGGCGAATCTCGGAGGAGGCTACACCTTC
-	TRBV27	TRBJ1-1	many	CASSFRGRREAFF	TGTGCCAGCAGTTTCCGGGGAAGGCGTGAAGCTTTCTTT
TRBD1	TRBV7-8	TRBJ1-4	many	CASSLDRGYEKLFF	TGTGCCAGCAGCCTGGACAGGGGATATGAAAAACTGTTTTTT
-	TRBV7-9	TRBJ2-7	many	CASSLLQIQDEQYF	TGTGCCAGCAGCTTATTACAGATTCAGGACGAGCAGTACTTC
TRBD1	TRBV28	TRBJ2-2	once	CASGNRGTVELFF	TGTGCCAGCGGAAACAGGGGCACCGTGGAGCTGTTTTTT
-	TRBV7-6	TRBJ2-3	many	CASSPAPTDTQYF	TGTGCCAGCAGCCCAGCTCCCACAGATACGCAGTATTTT
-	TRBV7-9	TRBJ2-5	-	CASASTTGTGETQYF	TGTGCCAGCGCCTCCACCACAGGGACCGGAGAGACCCAGTACTTC
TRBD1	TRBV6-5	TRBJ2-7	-	CASRATGGRYEQYF	TGTGCCAGCAGGGCCACAGGGGGAAGGTACGAGCAGTACTTC
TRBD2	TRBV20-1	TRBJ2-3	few	CSARRPSGGTDTQYF	TGCAGTGCTAGACGACCTAGCGGGGGTACAGATACGCAGTATTTT
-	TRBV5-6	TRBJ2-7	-	CASSLVSLYEQYF	TGTGCCAGCAGCTTGGTCTCTCTGTACGAGCAGTACTTC
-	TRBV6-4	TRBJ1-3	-	CASSGGGDARRNTIYF	TGTGCCAGCAGTGGGGGGGGGGACGCTCGTCGAAACACCATATATTTT